This TCR beta chain was identified during a study of breast tumors, draining lymph nodes, adjacent tissues. Worth noting for this clonotype: A much larger clone differs by one base, so this may be a read error. This CDR3 is missing its conserved last phenylalanine or tryptophan, likely due to a read error.

CDR1 SGHRS and CDR2 YFSETQ come from the germline V gene. There are 14 residues in the CDR3. The ends lost 3 bases at V and 2 bases at J; junction bases unmatched: 3. Via MiXCR, TCRdb re-called the multiplex PCR reads, giving one row per CDR3 protein. The data contain 130,000 or so distinct CDR3 sequences, over 20% of them seen just once; the ten biggest clones take up 2.2%. The lymph nodes were axillary draining lymph nodes from breast cancer patients. The clonotype originates from a female donor with breast cancer. Some clones in this sample may be carry-over from other donors' samples. The sample comprised axillary lymph node tissue. The chain joins TRBV5-1 to TRBJ2-5, with TRBD1 identical over 8 bases. The CDR3 DNA sequence: TGCGCCAGCAGCTCCCAGGGGGCGCAAGAGACCCAGTACCTC. It encodes CASSSQGAQETQYL.